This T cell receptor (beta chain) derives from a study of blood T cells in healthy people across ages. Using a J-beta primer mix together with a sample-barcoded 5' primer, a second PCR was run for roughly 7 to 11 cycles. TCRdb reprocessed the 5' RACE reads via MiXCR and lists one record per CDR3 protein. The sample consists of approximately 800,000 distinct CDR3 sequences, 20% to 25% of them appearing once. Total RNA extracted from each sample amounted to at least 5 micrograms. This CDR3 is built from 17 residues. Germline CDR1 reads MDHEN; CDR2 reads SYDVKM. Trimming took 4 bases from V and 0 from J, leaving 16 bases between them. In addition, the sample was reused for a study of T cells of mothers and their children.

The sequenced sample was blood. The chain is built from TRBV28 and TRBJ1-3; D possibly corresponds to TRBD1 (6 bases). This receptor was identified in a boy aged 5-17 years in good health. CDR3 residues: CASSSPSTGPSGNTIYF. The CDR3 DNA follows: TGTGCCAGCAGTTCTCCCTCGACAGGCCCCTCTGGAAACACCATATATTTT.